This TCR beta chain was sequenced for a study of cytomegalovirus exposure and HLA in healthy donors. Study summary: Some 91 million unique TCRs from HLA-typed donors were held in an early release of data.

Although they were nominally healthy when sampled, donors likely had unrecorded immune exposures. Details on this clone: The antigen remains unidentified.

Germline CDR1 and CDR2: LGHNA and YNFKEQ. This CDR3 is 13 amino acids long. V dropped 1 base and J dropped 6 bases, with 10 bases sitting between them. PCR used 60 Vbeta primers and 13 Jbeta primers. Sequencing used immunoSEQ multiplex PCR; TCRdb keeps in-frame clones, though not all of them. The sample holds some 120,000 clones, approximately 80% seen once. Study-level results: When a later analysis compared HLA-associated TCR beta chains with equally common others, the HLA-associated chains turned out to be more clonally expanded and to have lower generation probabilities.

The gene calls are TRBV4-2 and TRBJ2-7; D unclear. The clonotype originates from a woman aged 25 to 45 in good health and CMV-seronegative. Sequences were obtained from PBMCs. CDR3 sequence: CASSQAVAREQYF. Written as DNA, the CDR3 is TGTGCCAGCAGCCAAGCAGTAGCTCGCGAGCAGTACTTC.